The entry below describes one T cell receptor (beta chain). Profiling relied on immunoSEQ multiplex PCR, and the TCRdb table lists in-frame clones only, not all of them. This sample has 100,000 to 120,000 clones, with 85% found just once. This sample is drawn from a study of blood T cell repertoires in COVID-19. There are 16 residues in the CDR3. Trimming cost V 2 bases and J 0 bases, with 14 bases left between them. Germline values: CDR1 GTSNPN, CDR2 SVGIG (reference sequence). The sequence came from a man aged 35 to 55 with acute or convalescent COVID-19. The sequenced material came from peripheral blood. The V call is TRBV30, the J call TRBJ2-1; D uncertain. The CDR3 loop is CAWSSPQAPSYNEQFF. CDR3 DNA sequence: TGTGCCTGGAGTAGCCCTCAGGCCCCCTCCTACAATGAGCAGTTCTTC.